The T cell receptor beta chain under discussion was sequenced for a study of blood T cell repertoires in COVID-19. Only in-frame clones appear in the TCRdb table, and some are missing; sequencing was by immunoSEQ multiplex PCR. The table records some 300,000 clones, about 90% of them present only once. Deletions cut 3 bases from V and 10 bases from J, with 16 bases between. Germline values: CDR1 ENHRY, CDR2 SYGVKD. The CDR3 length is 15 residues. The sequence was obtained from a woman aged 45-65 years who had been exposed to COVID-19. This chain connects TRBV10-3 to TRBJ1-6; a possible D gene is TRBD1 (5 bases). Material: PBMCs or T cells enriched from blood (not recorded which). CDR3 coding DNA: TGTGCCATCAGTGAAAGGGGTGGCCGGGAGTCACCCCTCCACTTT. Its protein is CAISERGGRESPLHF.